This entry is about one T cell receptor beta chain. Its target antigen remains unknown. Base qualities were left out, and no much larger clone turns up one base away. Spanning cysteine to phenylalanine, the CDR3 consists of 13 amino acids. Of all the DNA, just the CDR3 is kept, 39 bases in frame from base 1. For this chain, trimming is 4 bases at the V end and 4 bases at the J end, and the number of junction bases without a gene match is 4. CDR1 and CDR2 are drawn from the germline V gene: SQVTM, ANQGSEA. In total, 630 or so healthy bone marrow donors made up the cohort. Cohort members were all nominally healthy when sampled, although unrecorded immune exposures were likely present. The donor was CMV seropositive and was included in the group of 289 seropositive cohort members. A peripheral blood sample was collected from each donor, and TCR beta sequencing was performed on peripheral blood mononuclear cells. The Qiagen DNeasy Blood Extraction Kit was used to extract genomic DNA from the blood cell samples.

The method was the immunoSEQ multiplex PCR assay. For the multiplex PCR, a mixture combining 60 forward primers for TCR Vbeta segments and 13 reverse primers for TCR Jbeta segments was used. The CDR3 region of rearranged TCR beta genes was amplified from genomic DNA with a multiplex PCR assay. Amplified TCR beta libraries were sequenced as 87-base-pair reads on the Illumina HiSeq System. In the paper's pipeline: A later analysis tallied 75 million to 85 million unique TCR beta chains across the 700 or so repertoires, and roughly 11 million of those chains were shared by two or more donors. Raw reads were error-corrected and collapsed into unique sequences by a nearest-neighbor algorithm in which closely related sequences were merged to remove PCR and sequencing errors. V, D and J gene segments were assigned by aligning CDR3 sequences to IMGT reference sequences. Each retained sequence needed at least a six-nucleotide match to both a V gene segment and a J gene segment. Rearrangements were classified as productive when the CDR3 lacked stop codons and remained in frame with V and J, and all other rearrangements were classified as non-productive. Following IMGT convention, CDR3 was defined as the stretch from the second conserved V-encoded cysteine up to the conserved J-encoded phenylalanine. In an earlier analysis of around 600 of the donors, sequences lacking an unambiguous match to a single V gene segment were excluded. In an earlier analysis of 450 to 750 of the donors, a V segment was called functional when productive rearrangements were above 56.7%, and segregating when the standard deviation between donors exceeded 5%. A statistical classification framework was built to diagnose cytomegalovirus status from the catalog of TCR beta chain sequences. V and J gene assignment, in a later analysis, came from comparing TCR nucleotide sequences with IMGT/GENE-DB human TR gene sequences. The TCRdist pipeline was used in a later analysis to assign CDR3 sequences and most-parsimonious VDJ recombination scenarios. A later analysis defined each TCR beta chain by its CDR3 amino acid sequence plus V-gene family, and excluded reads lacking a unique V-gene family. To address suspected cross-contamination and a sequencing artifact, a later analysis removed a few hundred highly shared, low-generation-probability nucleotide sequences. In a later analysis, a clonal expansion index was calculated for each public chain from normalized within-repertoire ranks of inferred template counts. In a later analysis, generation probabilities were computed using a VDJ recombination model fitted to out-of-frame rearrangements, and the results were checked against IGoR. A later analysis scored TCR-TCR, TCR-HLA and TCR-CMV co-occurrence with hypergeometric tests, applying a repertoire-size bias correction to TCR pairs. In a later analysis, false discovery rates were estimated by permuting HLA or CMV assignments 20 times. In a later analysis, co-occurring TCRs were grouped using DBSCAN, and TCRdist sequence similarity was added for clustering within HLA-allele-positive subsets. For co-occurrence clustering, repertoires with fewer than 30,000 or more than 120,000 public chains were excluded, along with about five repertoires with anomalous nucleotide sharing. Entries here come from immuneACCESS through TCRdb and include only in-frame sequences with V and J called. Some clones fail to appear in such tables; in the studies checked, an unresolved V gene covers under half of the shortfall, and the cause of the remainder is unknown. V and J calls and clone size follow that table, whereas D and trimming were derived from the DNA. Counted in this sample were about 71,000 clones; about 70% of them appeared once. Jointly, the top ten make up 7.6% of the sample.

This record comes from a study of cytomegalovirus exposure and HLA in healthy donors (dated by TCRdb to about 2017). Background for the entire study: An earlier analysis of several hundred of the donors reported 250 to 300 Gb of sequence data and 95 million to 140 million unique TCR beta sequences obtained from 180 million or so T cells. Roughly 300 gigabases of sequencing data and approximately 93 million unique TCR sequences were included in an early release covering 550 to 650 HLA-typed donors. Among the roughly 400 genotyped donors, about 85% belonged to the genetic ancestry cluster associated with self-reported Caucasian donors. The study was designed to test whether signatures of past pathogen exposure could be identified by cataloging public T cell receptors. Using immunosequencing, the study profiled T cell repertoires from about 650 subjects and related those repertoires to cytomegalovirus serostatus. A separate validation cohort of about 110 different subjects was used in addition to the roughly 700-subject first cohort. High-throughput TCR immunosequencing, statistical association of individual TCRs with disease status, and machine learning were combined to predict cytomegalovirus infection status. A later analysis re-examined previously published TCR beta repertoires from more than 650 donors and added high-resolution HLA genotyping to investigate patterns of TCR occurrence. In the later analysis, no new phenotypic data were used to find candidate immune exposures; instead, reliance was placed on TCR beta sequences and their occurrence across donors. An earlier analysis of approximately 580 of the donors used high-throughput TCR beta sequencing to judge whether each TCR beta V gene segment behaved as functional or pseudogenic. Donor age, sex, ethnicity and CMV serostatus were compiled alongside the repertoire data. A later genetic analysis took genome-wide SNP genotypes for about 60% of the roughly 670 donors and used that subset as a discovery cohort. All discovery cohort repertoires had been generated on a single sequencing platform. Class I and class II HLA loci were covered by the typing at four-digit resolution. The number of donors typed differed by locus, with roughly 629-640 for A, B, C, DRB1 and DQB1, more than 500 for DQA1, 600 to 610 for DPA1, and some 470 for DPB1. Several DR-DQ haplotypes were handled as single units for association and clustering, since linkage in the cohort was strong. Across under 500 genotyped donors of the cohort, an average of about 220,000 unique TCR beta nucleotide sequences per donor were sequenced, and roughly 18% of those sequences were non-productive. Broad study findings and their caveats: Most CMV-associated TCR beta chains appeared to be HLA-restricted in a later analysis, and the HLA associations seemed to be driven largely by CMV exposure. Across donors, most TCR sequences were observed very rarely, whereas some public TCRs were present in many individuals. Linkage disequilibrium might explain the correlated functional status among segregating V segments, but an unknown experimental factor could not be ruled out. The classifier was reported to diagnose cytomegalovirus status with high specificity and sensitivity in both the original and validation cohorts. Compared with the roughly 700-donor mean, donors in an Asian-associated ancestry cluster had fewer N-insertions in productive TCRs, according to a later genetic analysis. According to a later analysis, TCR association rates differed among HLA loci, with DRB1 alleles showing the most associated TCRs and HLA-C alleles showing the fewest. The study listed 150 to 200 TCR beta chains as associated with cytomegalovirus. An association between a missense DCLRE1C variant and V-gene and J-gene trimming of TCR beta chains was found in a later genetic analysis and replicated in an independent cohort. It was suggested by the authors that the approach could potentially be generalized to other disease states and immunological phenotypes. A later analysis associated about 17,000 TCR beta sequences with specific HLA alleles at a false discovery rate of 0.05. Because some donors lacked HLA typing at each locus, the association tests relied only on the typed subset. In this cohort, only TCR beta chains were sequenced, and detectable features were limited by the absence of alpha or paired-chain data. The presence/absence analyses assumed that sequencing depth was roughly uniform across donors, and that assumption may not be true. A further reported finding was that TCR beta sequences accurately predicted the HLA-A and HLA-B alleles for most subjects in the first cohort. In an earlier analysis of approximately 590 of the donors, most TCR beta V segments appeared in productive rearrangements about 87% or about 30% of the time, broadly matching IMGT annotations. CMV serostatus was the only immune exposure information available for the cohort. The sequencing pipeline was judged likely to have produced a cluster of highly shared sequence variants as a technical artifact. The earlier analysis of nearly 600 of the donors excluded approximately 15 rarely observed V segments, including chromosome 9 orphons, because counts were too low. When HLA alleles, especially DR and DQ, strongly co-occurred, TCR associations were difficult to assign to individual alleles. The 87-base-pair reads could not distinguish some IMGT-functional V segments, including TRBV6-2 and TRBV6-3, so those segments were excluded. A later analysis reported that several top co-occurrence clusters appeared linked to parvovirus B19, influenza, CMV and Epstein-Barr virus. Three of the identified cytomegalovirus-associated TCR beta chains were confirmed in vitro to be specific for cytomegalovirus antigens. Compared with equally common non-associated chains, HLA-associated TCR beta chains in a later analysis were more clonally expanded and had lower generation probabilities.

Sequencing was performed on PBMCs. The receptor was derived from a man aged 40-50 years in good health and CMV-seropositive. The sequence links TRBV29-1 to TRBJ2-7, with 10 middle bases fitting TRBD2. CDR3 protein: CSVAASGSYEQYF. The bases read TGCAGCGTTGCAGCTAGCGGGAGTTACGAGCAGTACTTC.